Below are 15 T cell receptor beta chains sequenced from a single sample in a study of T cell responses to AZD1222 COVID-19 vaccine. Sequencing was performed with immunoSEQ multiplex PCR; in TCRdb, only in-frame clones are kept and a portion is missing. Of 90,000 to 120,000 clones listed, approximately 86% are singletons. The sequences come from peripheral blood, collected on day 0 of AZD1222 vaccination. The receptor source for this set is an adult in good health.

This sequence joins TRBV6-5 and TRBJ1-1; no clear D gene. Trimming pared 7 bases from V and 0 bases from J, leaving 6 bases between. CDR1 is MNHEY and CDR2 is SVGAGI in the germline V gene. This CDR3 contains 12 residues. CDR3 in amino acids: CASTSMNTEAFF. In DNA, the CDR3 is TGTGCCAGCACCTCGATGAACACTGAAGCTTTCTTT.

This clone has only a few counts. The chain uses TRBV4-1 and TRBJ2-7; no clear D. Between the trimmed V and J ends, which lost 1 base and 3 bases, there was a span of 13 bases. The CDR3 consists of 15 residues. The germline V gene encodes CDR1 MGHRA and CDR2 YSYEKL. CDR3 bases: TGCGCCAGCAGCCAAGGAGTGGCCTTAGACTACGAGCAGTACTTC. Amino acid sequence: CASSQGVALDYEQYF.

The V and J genes are TRBV7-9 and TRBJ1-6; 7 bases match TRBD1. Germline trimming cut 0 bases from V and 7 bases from J; bases unmatched to any gene: 9. Germline CDR1 is SEHNR and CDR2 is FQNEAQ (reference sequence). The CDR3 covers 17 residues. Here the CDR3 DNA reads TGTGCCAGCAGCTTAGCCACAGGGGTCCGGGGAAATTCACCCCTCCACTTT. Translating gives CASSLATGVRGNSPLHF.

The rearrangement links TRBV10-3 to TRBJ2-7; 8 nucleotides align to TRBD2. V lost 4 bases, J lost 0 bases, and 11 bases stayed unmatched. The CDR3 runs 17 residues. Germline V gives CDR1 ENHRY, CDR2 SYGVKD. This CDR3 is CAISGRVREGRSYEQYF. The CDR3 nucleotides read TGTGCCATCAGTGGCAGGGTACGGGAGGGCCGCTCCTACGAGCAGTACTTC.

The chain uses TRBV9 and TRBJ2-6, with no clear D. This CDR3 spans 17 amino acids. The germline CDR1 and CDR2 sequences are SGDLS and YYNGEE. Trimming pared 0 bases from V and 0 bases from J, leaving 10 bases between. The CDR3 DNA sequence: TGTGCCAGCAGCGTAGCTCACAGTTCCTCTGGGGCCAACGTCCTGACTTTC. It specifies CASSVAHSSSGANVLTF. Looking up the rest from reference TRBV9 and TRBJ2-6 gives the full variable domain: DSGVTQTPKHLITATGQRVTLRCSPRSGDLSVYWYQQSLDQGLQFLIQYYNGEERAKGNILERFSAQQFPDLHSELNLSSLELGDSALYFCASSVAHSSSGANVLTFGAGSRLTVL.

This clone was seen a handful of times. The chain links TRBV7-2 to TRBJ1-5, with D unresolved. V gave up 4 bases and J gave up 0 bases, with 10 bases separating them. This CDR3 comprises 15 residues. Germline assignment: CDR1 SGHTA and CDR2 FQGNSA. The CDR3 DNA sequence: TGTGCCAGCAGCTCCGGGAAGGTTAGCAATCAGCCCCAGCATTTT. Its translation: CASSSGKVSNQPQHF.

The chain recombines TRBV5-6 with TRBJ1-4; TRBD1 might be the D (5 bases). Germline V gene sequence: CDR1 SGHDT, CDR2 YYEEEE. Trimming took 3 bases from V and 4 from J, leaving 13 bases between them. CDR3 length: 15 residues. CDR3 loop: CASSYNRRYNEKLFF. Written as DNA, the CDR3 is TGTGCCAGCAGCTATAACAGGAGATATAATGAAAAACTGTTTTTT.

The CDR3 coding sequence is TGTGCCAGCAGCCTAGACAGACAGGGGGCGCTCCGCACAGATACGCAGTATTTT. Protein product: CASSLDRQGALRTDTQYF. The gene calls are TRBV7-2 and TRBJ2-3, with 10 bases identical to TRBD1. This CDR3 has 18 residues. V lost 5 bases, J lost 1 base, and 12 bases stayed unmatched. Germline V gene lookup returns CDR1 SGHTA and CDR2 FQGNSA.

The J gene is TRBJ1-5, the V gene TRBV7-9; no definite D call. V was clipped by 5 bases and J by 2 bases, with 10 bases between them. Germline-derived CDR1 and CDR2 are SEHNR and FQNEAQ (reference sequence). The CDR3 covers 14 residues. CDR3 sequence reads: CASSPGIGNQPQHF. The CDR3 DNA reads as TGTGCCAGCAGCCCCGGTATCGGCAATCAGCCCCAGCATTTT. Filled out from reference TRBV7-9 and TRBJ1-5, the complete variable domain reads DTGVSQNPRHKITKRGQNVTFRCDPISEHNRLYWYRQTLGQGPEFLTYFQNEAQLEKSRLLSDRFSAERPKGSFSTLEIQRTEQGDSAMYLCASSPGIGNQPQHFGDGTRLSIL.

About this clone itself: One end of the junction fails to match germline, which may point to a read error. The rearrangement uses TRBV6-2 or TRBV6-3 and TRBJ2-3; 7 bases match TRBD2. In germline, CDR1 is MNHEY, CDR2 SVGEGT. CDR3 length equals 16 residues. DNA for the CDR3: TGTACCAGCAGTTCCCCTGGGAGGGGAGGCACAGATACGCAGTATTTT. Amino acid sequence: CTSSSPGRGGTDTQYF.

To note about this clone: Other DNA sequences in the same sample also yield this CDR3. The chain joins TRBV4-3 to TRBJ1-2, with D hard to call. Trimming removed 0 bases at V and 6 bases at J, with 8 bases between. Per the germline V gene, CDR1 is LGHNA and CDR2 is YSLEER. The CDR3 is 13 residues long. The CDR3 nucleotides read TGCGCCAGCAGCCAAGATTATGGGAATGGCTACACCTTC. Residues: CASSQDYGNGYTF.

This chain connects TRBV7-2 to TRBJ2-7; 13 nucleotides line up with TRBD2. Trimming cost V 4 bases and J 4 bases; bases outside gene matches: 13. This CDR3 has 18 residues. CDR1 is SGHTA, CDR2 FQGNSA, per germline. Here the CDR3 reads CASSSRPLAGGPRYEQYF. CDR3 bases: TGTGCCAGCAGCTCACGGCCACTAGCGGGAGGGCCGAGGTACGAGCAGTACTTC.

The V gene is TRBV18, the J gene TRBJ2-1, with 8 bases lining up with TRBD2. The CDR3 contains 15 residues. The germline V gene encodes CDR1 KGHSH and CDR2 LQKENI. V dropped 3 bases and J dropped 6; count of bases not matched to a gene: 7. CDR3 in amino acids: CASSPSSGSINEQFF. DNA of the CDR3: TGTGCCAGCTCACCTTCGAGCGGGAGTATCAATGAGCAGTTCTTC.

This chain uses TRBV18 with TRBJ1-5; D might be TRBD1 (5 bases). Germline CDR1 reads KGHSH; CDR2 reads LQKENI. V dropped 2 bases and J dropped 0 bases, with 8 bases sitting between them. CDR3 length equals 15 residues. The CDR3 bases are TGTGCCAGCTCACCAAACCAGGGTAGCAATCAGCCCCAGCATTTT. Translation: CASSPNQGSNQPQHF.

The genes are TRBV13 and TRBJ2-2; D is ambiguous. Trimming cost V 4 bases and J 2 bases, with 2 bases left between them. The CDR3 length is 12 residues. Germline-derived CDR1 and CDR2 are PRHDT and FYEKMQ (reference sequence). The CDR3 bases are TGTGCCAGCAGCTCCAACACCGGGGAGCTGTTTTTT. Protein: CASSSNTGELFF. The entire variable domain, with the rest obtained from reference TRBV13 and TRBJ2-2, is as follows: AAGVIQSPRHLIKEKRETATLKCYPIPRHDTVYWYQQGPGQDPQFLISFYEKMQSDKGSIPDRFSAQQFSDYHSELNMSSLELGDSALYFCASSSNTGELFFGEGSRLTVL.